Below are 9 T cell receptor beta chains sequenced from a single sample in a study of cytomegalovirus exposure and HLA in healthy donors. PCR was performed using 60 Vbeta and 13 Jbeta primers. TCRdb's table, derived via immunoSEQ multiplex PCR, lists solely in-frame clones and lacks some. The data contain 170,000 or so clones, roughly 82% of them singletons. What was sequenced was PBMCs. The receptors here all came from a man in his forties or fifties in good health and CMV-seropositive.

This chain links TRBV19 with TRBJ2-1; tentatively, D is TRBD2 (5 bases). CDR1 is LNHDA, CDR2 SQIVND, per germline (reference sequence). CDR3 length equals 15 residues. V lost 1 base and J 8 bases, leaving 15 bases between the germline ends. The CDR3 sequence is CASSIGSGPLDEQFF. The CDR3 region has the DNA TGTGCCAGTAGTATAGGAAGCGGTCCCCTTGATGAGCAGTTCTTC.

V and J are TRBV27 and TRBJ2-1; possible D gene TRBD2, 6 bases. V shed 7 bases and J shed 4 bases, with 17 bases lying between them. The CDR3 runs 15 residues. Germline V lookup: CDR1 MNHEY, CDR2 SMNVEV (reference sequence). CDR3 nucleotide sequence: TGTGCCAGCAAGTGGCGGGATCTACCTTACAATGAGCAGTTCTTC. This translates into CASKWRDLPYNEQFF.

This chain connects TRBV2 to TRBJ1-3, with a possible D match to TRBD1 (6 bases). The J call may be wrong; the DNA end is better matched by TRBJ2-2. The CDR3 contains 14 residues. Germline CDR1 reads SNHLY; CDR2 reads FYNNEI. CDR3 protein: CASREDRNTGELFF. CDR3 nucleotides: TGTGCCAGCAGAGAGGACAGGAACACCGGGGAGCTGTTTTTT.

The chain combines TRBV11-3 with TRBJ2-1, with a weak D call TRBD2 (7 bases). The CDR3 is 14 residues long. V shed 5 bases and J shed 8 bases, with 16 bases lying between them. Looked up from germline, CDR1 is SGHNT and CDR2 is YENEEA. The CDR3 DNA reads TGTGCCAGCAGCCATAGGGGAGGGGGAGATGAGCAGTTCTTC. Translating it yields CASSHRGGGDEQFF. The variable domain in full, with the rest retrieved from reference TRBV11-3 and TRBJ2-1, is EAGVVQSPRYKIIEKKQPVAFWCNPISGHNTLYWYLQNLGQGPELLIRYENEEAVDDSQLPKDRFSAERLKGVDSTLKIQPAELGDSAVYLCASSHRGGGDEQFFGPGTRLTVL.

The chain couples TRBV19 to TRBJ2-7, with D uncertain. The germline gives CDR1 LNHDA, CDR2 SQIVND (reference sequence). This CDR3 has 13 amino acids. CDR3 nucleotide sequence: TGTGCCAGTAGAGAGAGTGACTCCGACGAGCAGTACGTC. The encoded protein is CASRESDSDEQYV.

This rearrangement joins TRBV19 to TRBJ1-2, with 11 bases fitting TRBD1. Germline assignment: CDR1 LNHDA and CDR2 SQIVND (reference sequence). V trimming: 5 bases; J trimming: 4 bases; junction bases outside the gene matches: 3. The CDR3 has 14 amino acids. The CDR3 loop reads CASSRTGGSYGYTF. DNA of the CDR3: TGTGCCAGTAGTCGGACAGGGGGCAGCTATGGCTACACCTTC.

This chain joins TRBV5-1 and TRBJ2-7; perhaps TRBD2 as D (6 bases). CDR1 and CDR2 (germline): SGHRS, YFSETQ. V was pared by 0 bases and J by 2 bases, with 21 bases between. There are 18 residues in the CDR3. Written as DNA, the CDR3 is TGCGCCAGCAGCTTGGGGGGCGGAGGGCAGGCTAATACCTACGAGCAGTACTTC. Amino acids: CASSLGGGGQANTYEQYF.

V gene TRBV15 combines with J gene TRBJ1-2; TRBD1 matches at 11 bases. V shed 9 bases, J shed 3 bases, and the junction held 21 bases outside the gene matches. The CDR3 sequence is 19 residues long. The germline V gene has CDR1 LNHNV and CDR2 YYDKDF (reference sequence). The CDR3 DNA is TGTGCCACAAGGACCGATCAATGGGACAGGGGGAGCGTGGACTATGGCTACACCTTC. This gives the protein CATRTDQWDRGSVDYGYTF.

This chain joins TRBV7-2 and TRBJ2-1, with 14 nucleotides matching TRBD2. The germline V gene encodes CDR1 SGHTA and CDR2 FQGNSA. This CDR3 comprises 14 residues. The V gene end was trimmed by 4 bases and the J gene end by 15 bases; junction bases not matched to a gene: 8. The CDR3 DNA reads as TGTGCCAGCAGCTCGGGACTAGCGGGGGAGCTTTGGTTCTTC. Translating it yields CASSSGLAGELWFF.